Reported below is one T cell receptor (beta chain). The antigen is not known. Deletions cut 3 bases from V and 6 bases from J, with 6 bases between. Per the germline V gene, CDR1 is MRHNA and CDR2 is SNTAGT. This CDR3 region has 13 residues. The sample belongs to a study of T cell responses to AZD1222 COVID-19 vaccine. Study observations and caveats: Reportedly, nearly half of unique spike TCRs recognized epitopes outside B.1.351/B.1.1.7 mutations. The study identified only a handful of AZD1222 recipients as seropositive at baseline. No day 14 peak samples; only post-peak repertoires were characterized.

Assay used: immunoSEQ multiplex PCR; TCRdb lists only in-frame clones, some missing. The table shows about 120,000 clones, with around 87% occurring only once. Pooled in the analysis were second doses at about 4 or about 12 weeks. The TCR originated in an adult who received the AZD1222 COVID-19 vaccine. Sequencing was performed on peripheral blood, taken 28 days after the second AZD1222 dose. The chain recombines TRBV6-4 with TRBJ1-6; D gene ambiguous. CDR3: CASSERVNSPLHF. The CDR3 DNA sequence: TGTGCCAGCAGTGAGCGGGTTAATTCACCCCTCCACTTT.